The source of this T cell receptor (beta chain) is a study of shared clonotypes between healthy human individuals. As regards this clone: Its antigen is as yet unknown.

Naive CD8 isolation took CD45RO-negative cells positively selected for CCR7 and excluded terminally differentiated effector memory CD45RA+ cells. In the authors' workflow: As immunoSEQ supplied junction-only sequences (without quality scores), filtering differed. Clones were sequenced by immunoSEQ multiplex PCR, and TCRdb holds only the in-frame ones, with some missing. The D gene and trimming were derived from the DNA, and the V and J assignments and clone size from that table. The sample consists of about 650,000 clones, about 95% of them appearing once. Study conclusions and caveats: Large sequencing depth failed to make sorted-subset sequencing complete, rarefaction showed.

The sample taken for sequencing was naive CD8+ T cells sorted from blood. This TCR came from a woman aged 30 to 39 in good health.

Here the CDR3 DNA reads TGTGCCAGCAGTGAAGCCCGGAGGATGAACACCGGGGAGCTGTTTTTT. Amino acid sequence: CASSEARRMNTGELFF. The genes are TRBV6-1 and TRBJ2-2, with a possible D match to TRBD2 (5 bases). The CDR3 sequence is 16 residues long. Germline CDR1 MNHNS, CDR2 SASEGT. Trimming removed 0 bases at V and 1 base at J, with 9 bases between.